Listed below are T cell receptor beta chains from one sample, sequenced in a study of blood T cell repertoires in COVID-19. Measured with immunoSEQ multiplex PCR; TCRdb has only the in-frame clones, and not every one. The sample has some 170,000 clones, more than 80% seen once. The material sequenced was peripheral blood. These TCRs come from a woman aged 60-75 years with acute or convalescent COVID-19. The CDR3 runs from the conserved cysteine through the conserved F or W. D genes are given only for firm matches. A clone size is listed for some rows: how often the clone was seen (once, few, many), or a class if it is expanded.

.,TRBV3-1/TRBV3-2,14,TRBD1,TRBJ1-2,TGTGCCAGCACCCTAGGACAGGGTGGCTATGGCTACACCTTC,CASTLGQGGYGYTF
.,TRBV6-5,14,.,TRBJ2-5,TGTGCCAGCAGGGAGGGAGGCGGTCGTGAGACCCAGTACTTC,CASREGGGRETQYF
.,TRBV6-5,15,TRBD1,TRBJ2-2,TGTGCCAGCAGCCCAACCGGGACAGGGGCCGGGGAGCTGTTTTTT,CASSPTGTGAGELFF
.,TRBV7-2,15,.,TRBJ2-1,TGTGCCAGCAGCTTATGGCTAGACTCCTACAATGAGCAGTTCTTC,CASSLWLDSYNEQFF
.,TRBV18,15,.,TRBJ1-1,TGTGCCAGCTCCCGATATTCTGGGGCTGACACTGAAGCTTTCTTT,CASSRYSGADTEAFF
.,TRBV6-6,13,.,TRBJ2-7,TGTGCCAGCAGCCCCTCGGGCTCCTACGAGCAGTACTTC,CASSPSGSYEQYF
.,TRBV12-3/TRBV12-4,13,.,TRBJ2-7,TGTGCCAGCAGTTTATCCGCGGGCTACGAGCAGTACTTC,CASSLSAGYEQYF
.,TRBV30,13,.,TRBJ1-4,TGTGCCTGGAGGTTGAGCGGTAATGAAAAACTGTTTTTT,CAWRLSGNEKLFF
few,TRBV11-3,16,.,TRBJ2-1,TGTGCCAGCAGCCCCACAACCGGGACTGGCAACAATGAGCAGTTCTTC,CASSPTTGTGNNEQFF
.,TRBV27,16,.,TRBJ1-2,TGTGCCAGCAGTTTCGACCATAGGGGGAGTGGCTATGGCTACACCTTC,CASSFDHRGSGYGYTF
.,TRBV6-2/TRBV6-3,17,TRBD1,TRBJ2-1,TGTGCCAGCAGTTACCGACCGCCGGGACAGGGACGCAATGAGCAGTTCTTC,CASSYRPPGQGRNEQFF
.,TRBV18,16,.,TRBJ1-1,TGTGCCAGCTCACCGTCACCCGGAGGTATGAACACTGAAGCTTTCTTT,CASSPSPGGMNTEAFF
.,TRBV7-9,15,TRBD1,TRBJ1-4,TGTGCCAGCAGCTCCACCGGGACAGGGGATGAAAAACTGTTTTTT,CASSSTGTGDEKLFF
.,TRBV6-1,16,.,TRBJ2-6,TGTGCCAGCAGTGAAAAGCCCGACTCTGGGGCCAACGTCCTGACTTTC,CASSEKPDSGANVLTF
.,TRBV9,14,TRBD1,TRBJ2-7,TGTGCCAGCAGCATTACCGGGACAGGGAACGAGCAGTACTTC,CASSITGTGNEQYF
.,TRBV30,12,.,TRBJ1-2,TGTGCCTCCCCACTTCAGGGCTATGGCTACACCTTC,CASPLQGYGYTF
.,TRBV2,15,.,TRBJ1-5,TGTGCCAGCAGTCTCAGGCCAGCTACGAATCAGCCCCAGCATTTT,CASSLRPATNQPQHF
.,TRBV7-2,14,.,TRBJ1-1,TGTGCCAGCAGCTTAGTCCTAAGAGTCACTGAAGCTTTCTTT,CASSLVLRVTEAFF
few,TRBV3-1/TRBV3-2,14,.,TRBJ1-2,TGTGCCAGCAGCCCCCAGGCTTCTTCCTATGGCTACACCTTC,CASSPQASSYGYTF
few,TRBV11-2,15,.,TRBJ2-2,TGTGCCAGCAGCCTGTGGACAGTACACACCGGGGAGCTGTTTTTT,CASSLWTVHTGELFF
.,TRBV5-5,17,TRBD2,TRBJ2-5,TGTGCCAGTCACCGATCGGGACTAGCGGGAGGATCTGAGACCCAGTACTTC,CASHRSGLAGGSETQYF
.,TRBV19,15,.,TRBJ1-2,TGTGCCAGTAGTATAGAGGACGGAGGCCCTTATGGCTACACCTTC,CASSIEDGGPYGYTF
.,TRBV7-8,15,.,TRBJ1-3,TGTGCCAGCAGCTTGGTGGCTTTCTCTGGAAACACCATATATTTT,CASSLVAFSGNTIYF
.,TRBV28,14,TRBD1,TRBJ1-1,TGTGCCAGCAGTTTCACAGGGGGAGAGACTGAAGCTTTCTTT,CASSFTGGETEAFF
.,TRBV6-1,16,.,TRBJ1-6,TGTGCCAGCAGTGAAGTGGGTACCAGGTTATCCTCACCCCTCCACTTT,CASSEVGTRLSSPLHF
few,TRBV6-5,15,TRBD1,TRBJ1-2,TGTGCCAGCAGTACGACAGGGGTAACTAACTATGGCTACACCTTC,CASSTTGVTNYGYTF
once,TRBV6-5,13,.,TRBJ1-1,TGTGCCAGCATTGTCAGGGGAAGCGCTGAAGCTTTCTTT,CASIVRGSAEAFF
.,TRBV11-3,13,.,TRBJ1-1,TGTGCCAGCAGCCTGCGACAGAGCCGTGAAGCTTTCTTT,CASSLRQSREAFF
.,TRBV7-9,11,.,TRBJ1-5,TGTGCCAGCAGCTTGAGTGGGCCCCAGCATTTT,CASSLSGPQHF
.,TRBV11-2,17,TRBD1,TRBJ1-3,TGTGCCAGCAGCTTAGATACAGGGGGCGCAGCTGGAAACACCATATATTTT,CASSLDTGGAAGNTIYF
.,TRBV5-8,13,.,TRBJ1-4,TGTGCCAGCAGCCGAGGACTGGGCGAAAAACTGTTTTTT,CASSRGLGEKLFF
.,TRBV13,18,TRBD1,TRBJ1-1,TGTGCCAGCAGCTTATGGTGGGGACAGGGATGGGGTAGAACTGAAGCTTTCTTT,CASSLWWGQGWGRTEAFF
.,TRBV7-9,11,.,TRBJ1-2,TGTGCCAGCAGCCCCCTTTCTGGCTACACCTTC,CASSPLSGYTF
.,TRBV6-5,13,.,TRBJ1-5,TGTGCCAGCAGTTACAGTAGGAGTCAGCCCCAGCATTTT,CASSYSRSQPQHF
.,TRBV2,17,.,TRBJ1-2,TGTGCCAGCAGTGAAGCGCCAGTCACTATTTTTAACTATGGCTACACCTTC,CASSEAPVTIFNYGYTF
.,TRBV5-8,15,TRBD1,TRBJ1-5,TGTGCCAGCACTAAGACAGGGGAAATTCGGCAGCCCCAGCATTTT,CASTKTGEIRQPQHF
.,TRBV7-2,11,.,TRBJ2-1,TGTGCCAGCAGCTTTCCGGGAGAACAGTTCTTC,CASSFPGEQFF
.,TRBV3-1/TRBV3-2,14,TRBD1,TRBJ1-1,TGTGCCAGCAGCCGGGGACAGACCCAGACTGAAGCTTTCTTT,CASSRGQTQTEAFF
.,TRBV11-2,16,TRBD2,TRBJ2-2,TGTGCCAGCAGCGGACGACTAGCGGGTCAGACCGGGGAGCTGTTTTTT,CASSGRLAGQTGELFF
.,TRBV5-1,15,.,TRBJ2-1,TGCGCCAGCAGCTGGAGCGGACTCTCCTACAATGAGCAGTTCTTC,CASSWSGLSYNEQFF
few,TRBV2,15,.,TRBJ1-1,TGTGCCAGCTCCGGGAACGCGAACCGGAACACTGAAGCTTTCTTT,CASSGNANRNTEAFF
.,TRBV29-1,15,TRBD2,TRBJ2-2,TGCAGCGTTGAGGGGACGGGAGGTCACACCGGGGAGCTGTTTTTT,CSVEGTGGHTGELFF
.,TRBV19,19,TRBD2,TRBJ2-2,TGTGCCAGTACCCCGGCGCGGGGGGGCCGGGTATGGGGCACCGGGGAGCTGTTTTTT,CASTPARGGRVWGTGELFF
.,TRBV5-1,16,.,TRBJ2-1,TGCGCCAGCAGCTTGGTTTCCGGAGGTAGGGCCGCTGAGCAGTTCTTC,CASSLVSGGRAAEQFF
.,TRBV5-8,16,.,TRBJ1-5,TGTGCCAGCAGCTTTCTACAGAGCATTAGCAATCAGCCCCAGCATTTT,CASSFLQSISNQPQHF
.,TRBV18,13,.,TRBJ1-5,TGTGCCAGCTCACCACCTGGAGAACAGCCCCAGCATTTT,CASSPPGEQPQHF
.,TRBV6-5,13,.,TRBJ2-1,TGTGCCAGCACTAGCGACTCCTACAATGAGCAGTTCTTC,CASTSDSYNEQFF
.,TRBV29-1,14,.,TRBJ2-3,TGCAGCGTTGCCGGGGGAGTCGCCACAGATACGCAGTATTTT,CSVAGGVATDTQYF
.,TRBV6-5,14,.,TRBJ2-2,TGTGCCAGCAGTTACTCGATGAGGGCCGGGGAGCTGTTTTTT,CASSYSMRAGELFF
.,TRBV3-1/TRBV3-2,15,.,TRBJ1-4,TGTGCCAGCAGCCCGCAGGGTAAAACTAATGAAAAACTGTTTTTT,CASSPQGKTNEKLFF
.,TRBV7-3,13,.,TRBJ2-5,TGTGCCAGCAGCTTAGGCCACCAAGAGACCCAGTACTTC,CASSLGHQETQYF
.,TRBV4-1,13,TRBD1,TRBJ2-1,TGCGCCAGCAGCCTCAACAGGGGAAGTGAGCAGTTCTTC,CASSLNRGSEQFF
once,TRBV5-4,15,TRBD2,TRBJ2-2,TGTGCCAGCAAACCGGGACTAGCGGGCTCCGGGGAGCTGTTTTTT,CASKPGLAGSGELFF